This T cell receptor beta chain derives from a study of blood T cells in healthy people across ages. The CDR3 runs to 18 residues. V was trimmed by 0 bases and J by 7 bases, leaving 25 bases between them. The germline V gene encodes CDR1 SGHTA and CDR2 FQGNSA. Whenever a sample was processed, at least 7 million PBMCs were isolated. Extractions gave at least 6 micrograms of total RNA per sample. For the second PCR, which ran for roughly 7 to 11 cycles, a sample-barcoded 5' primer and a J-beta primer mix were used. No fewer than 2.5 million CDR3-containing paired-end reads came from each sample. TCRdb passed the 5' RACE reads through MiXCR, listing each CDR3 protein once. Altogether over 950,000 distinct CDR3 sequences are present, 45% to 60% being singletons, with the ten largest covering 20% to 25%. In its sample, this clonotype was seen once.

The V gene is TRBV7-2, the J gene TRBJ2-7; tentatively, D is TRBD1 or TRBD2 (5 bases each). The receptor comes from a woman aged 60-70 years in good health. Sequenced: blood. The CDR3 is CASSLAGDHRFSYNEQYF. As DNA, the CDR3 is TGTGCCAGCAGCTTAGCAGGGGACCATCGCTTCTCCTACAATGAGCAGTACTTC.